This is a list of T cell receptor beta chains from one sample in a study of PD-1 blockade in classical Hodgkin lymphoma. TCRdb keeps only in-frame clones here, not all; method: immunoSEQ multiplex PCR. The sample holds some 17,000 clones, 70% to 75% seen once. The sample was CD4+ T cells from blood, taken before the fourth cycle of nivolumab. The receptor source for this set is a human donor with classical Hodgkin lymphoma. Both conserved end residues are part of each CDR3. The order of the fields is J gene, V gene, clone size, D gene, CDR3 DNA, CDR3 protein. The D gene is left open where the match is weak. A clone size is listed for some rows: how often the clone was seen (once, few, many), or a class if it is expanded.

TRBJ2-7	TRBV28	-	-	TGTGCCAGCAAACAGTACTACGAGCAGTACTTC	CASKQYYEQYF
TRBJ2-3	TRBV5-1	few	TRBD2	TGCGCCAGCAGCTTGGGACTAGCGATTAGCACAGATACGCAGTATTTT	CASSLGLAISTDTQYF
TRBJ1-6	TRBV7-9	-	TRBD1	TGCGCCAGCAGCTCGGACAGGGGTAATTCACCCCTCCACTTT	CASSSDRGNSPLHF
TRBJ2-7	TRBV2	-	TRBD1	TGTGCCAGCAGGGATCGTAGGACAGGTTATTACGAGCAGTACTTC	CASRDRRTGYYEQYF
TRBJ1-6	TRBV6-1	-	TRBD1	TGTGCCAGCACCCGGGACAGGCTAACTCCATCCCTCCACTTT	CASTRDRLTPSLHF
TRBJ2-7	TRBV2	few	-	TGTGCCAGCAGTGAAAGGAACTACGAGCAGTACTTC	CASSERNYEQYF
TRBJ1-1	TRBV4-3	-	-	TGCGCCAGCAGCCAAGAACCCAGGAGGGACACTGAAGCTTTCTTT	CASSQEPRRDTEAFF
TRBJ2-1	TRBV19	few	-	TGTGCCAGTAGTATTGCCCTAATAGGCACAGGGGAGCAGTTCTTC	CASSIALIGTGEQFF
TRBJ2-1	TRBV7-2	-	TRBD1	TGTGCCAGCAGCGCCGGGACAGGGGCCTACAATGAGCAGTTCTTC	CASSAGTGAYNEQFF
TRBJ1-3	TRBV18	-	TRBD1	TGTGCCAGCTCACCGGTGCCAGGGGGCTCTGGAAACACCATATATTTT	CASSPVPGGSGNTIYF
TRBJ1-5	TRBV2	-	TRBD1	TGTGCCAGCAGTGGACAGGGGGTCGTCGAGCCCCAGCATTTT	CASSGQGVVEPQHF
TRBJ1-3	TRBV4-3	-	-	TGCGCCAGCAGCCAAGCCCTGACTAGCACCATATATTTT	CASSQALTSTIYF
TRBJ1-1	TRBV11-2	few	-	TGTGCCAGCAGCTTCGGGGGGGCGGAAGAAGCTTTCTTT	CASSFGGAEEAFF
TRBJ2-1	TRBV4-3	-	TRBD2	TGCGCCAGCAGCCAAGAGATAGCGGGAGCTGAGCAGTTCTTC	CASSQEIAGAEQFF
TRBJ2-2	TRBV7-3	few	-	TGTGCCAGCAGCTTCCTGCCCTCAGAAAGGGGCACCGGGGAGCTGTTTTTT	CASSFLPSERGTGELFF
TRBJ2-3	TRBV5-8	-	TRBD2	TGTGCCAGCAGCATAGCGGGAGTATTTGGAGATACGCAGTATTTT	CASSIAGVFGDTQYF
TRBJ2-2	TRBV11-1	-	-	TGTGCCAGCAGCCCGGGGTCGGGACTCTTGAACACCGGGGAGCTGTTTTTT	CASSPGSGLLNTGELFF
TRBJ2-3	TRBV7-9	-	-	TGTGCCAGCAGCTTATCGGGGGGCCTAGCAGATACGCAGTATTTT	CASSLSGGLADTQYF
TRBJ2-5	TRBV9	-	TRBD2	TGTGCCAGCAGCCCCGGGACTAGCGGGCTCCAAGAGACCCAGTACTTC	CASSPGTSGLQETQYF
TRBJ2-1	TRBV2	-	-	TGTGCCAGCAGGATGAACAATGAGCAGTTCTTC	CASRMNNEQFF
TRBJ1-6	TRBV7-9	-	-	TGTGCCAGCACCCCTAGGGGGAATTCACCCCTCCACTTT	CASTPRGNSPLHF
TRBJ1-1	TRBV29-1	-	-	TGCAGCGTTTTGTCTGACTACACTGAAGCTTTCTTT	CSVLSDYTEAFF
TRBJ1-1	TRBV25-1	-	-	TGTGCCAGCAGTCACAAAAGGGGGGAATTGAACACTGAAGCTTTCTTT	CASSHKRGELNTEAFF
TRBJ1-2	TRBV7-9	-	-	TGTGCCAGCAGCTTAGGGCAGAATAACTATGGCTACACCTTC	CASSLGQNNYGYTF
TRBJ2-3	TRBV15	-	-	TGTGCCACCAGCTCCCGAGGACTATCAGATACGCAGTATTTT	CATSSRGLSDTQYF
TRBJ2-7	TRBV2	medium-sized	-	TGTGCCAGCAGTGACCAGGGGAGCTCCTACGAGCAGTACTTC	CASSDQGSSYEQYF
TRBJ2-7	TRBV19	-	-	TGTGCCAGTAGTATTAAGGGCCCGGGAGTTACCTACGAGCAGTACTTC	CASSIKGPGVTYEQYF
TRBJ1-4	TRBV2	-	TRBD1	TGTGCGAGCGGGACAGGGAGTGAAAAACTGTTTTTT	CASGTGSEKLFF
TRBJ2-7	TRBV28	-	-	TGTGCCAGCAGTTCAGGACAGATCTACGAGCAGTACTTC	CASSSGQIYEQYF
TRBJ2-5	TRBV4-1	-	TRBD2	TGCGCCAGCAGCCAAGTGCTAGCGGGGGAAGAGACCCAGTACTTC	CASSQVLAGEETQYF
TRBJ1-2	TRBV5-4	-	-	TGTGCCAGCAGCCCTGGACTACAGGGTAACTATGGCTACACCTTC	CASSPGLQGNYGYTF
TRBJ1-2	TRBV7-9	few	-	TGTGCCAGCAGCTTAGTCCCGAGGTCTGGCTACACCTTC	CASSLVPRSGYTF
TRBJ2-5	TRBV7-6	-	TRBD2	TGTGCCAGCAGTTTAGCGGGAGTTGAGACCCAGTACTTC	CASSLAGVETQYF
TRBJ2-7	TRBV7-3	-	-	TGTGCCAGCAGCCAGGACTCGGGCTACGAGCAGTACTTC	CASSQDSGYEQYF
TRBJ2-7	TRBV10-3	-	-	TGTGCCACCGGATTTAGCGGATTCAGCTCCTACGAGCAGTACTTC	CATGFSGFSSYEQYF
TRBJ1-3	TRBV10-3	few	TRBD1	TGTGCCATCAGGGGGACAGGGGCGGACACCATATATTTT	CAIRGTGADTIYF
TRBJ1-2	TRBV10-3	-	TRBD1	TGTGCCATCAGTGTTGGCAGGGGGTATGGCTACACCTTC	CAISVGRGYGYTF
TRBJ2-7	TRBV6-5	-	-	TGTGCCAGCAGTTACTCGAGGGCGCAGTTCTCCTACGAGCAGTACTTC	CASSYSRAQFSYEQYF
TRBJ1-6	TRBV21-1	medium-sized	-	TGTGCCAGCAGCAAAAATGAGGGGTTATCTAGCTCACCCCTCCACTTT	CASSKNEGLSSSPLHF
TRBJ1-5	TRBV30	-	TRBD1	TGTGCCTGGAGTGGGACAGGAAGCAATCAGCCCCAGCATTTT	CAWSGTGSNQPQHF
TRBJ1-2	TRBV2	once	-	TGTGCCAGCAGCGACCAGGGGTATGGCTACACCTTC	CASSDQGYGYTF
TRBJ1-3	TRBV6-1	few	TRBD1	TGTGCCAGCAGGGACAGGGCCACTGGAAACACCATATATTTT	CASRDRATGNTIYF
TRBJ2-3	TRBV7-3	-	TRBD2	TGTGCCAGCAGCCCCCCCGGACTAGCGGGAGGGGGGGATACGCAGTATTTT	CASSPPGLAGGGDTQYF
TRBJ2-2	TRBV7-8	-	-	TGTGCCAGCAGCTTTCAGGCCGGGGAGCTGTTTTTT	CASSFQAGELFF
TRBJ1-1	TRBV7-2	few	-	TGTGCCAGCAGCTTAGTCTGGAACACTGAAGCTTTCTTT	CASSLVWNTEAFF
TRBJ1-4	TRBV5-1	-	-	TGCGCCAGCAGCTTGGGGAACCCATGGGGTGAAAAACTGTTTTTT	CASSLGNPWGEKLFF
TRBJ2-3	TRBV7-2	-	TRBD2	TGTGCCAGCAGCTCCCAGAGAGGCGGGGGGGCCTTGACAGATACGCAGTATTTT	CASSSQRGGGALTDTQYF
TRBJ1-1	TRBV19	-	-	TGTGCCAGTAGAGTAGTAGGACAGTGGAACACTGAAGCTTTCTTT	CASRVVGQWNTEAFF
TRBJ2-2	TRBV28	-	-	TGTGCCAGCAGTTTCAGTTTTGGGTCCGGCGGGGAGCTGTTTTTT	CASSFSFGSGGELFF
TRBJ1-5	TRBV28	few	-	TGTGCCAGCAGCCGGGGGTTCGGCAATCAGCCCCAGCATTTT	CASSRGFGNQPQHF
TRBJ1-3	TRBV7-2	few	-	TGTGCCAGCAGCTTAGCCCCCGCAGGGTTAGTTGGAAACACCATATATTTT	CASSLAPAGLVGNTIYF
TRBJ1-1	TRBV9	-	-	TGTGCCAGCAGCGTAGATGGGGGGGCAGTTGGGACTGAAGCTTTCTTT	CASSVDGGAVGTEAFF
TRBJ2-7	TRBV5-1	-	-	TGCGCCAGCAGCGGGTACTACGAGCAGTACTTC	CASSGYYEQYF
TRBJ2-7	TRBV7-8	-	TRBD1	TGTGCCAGCAGTCGCTACACAGGGGGCTCCTACGAGCAGTACTTC	CASSRYTGGSYEQYF
TRBJ2-7	TRBV28	-	-	TGTGCCAGCAGTTTTCTTGCGGGAACCTACGAGCAGTACTTC	CASSFLAGTYEQYF
TRBJ2-5	TRBV6-1	-	-	TGTGCCAGCAGTGCCCAGGGACTGGAGGTTGAGACCCAGTACTTC	CASSAQGLEVETQYF
TRBJ2-5	TRBV5-1	-	TRBD2	TGCGCCAGCCACTTAGGAAGCGGGGGCCAAGAGACCCAGTACTTC	CASHLGSGGQETQYF
TRBJ2-7	TRBV30	-	TRBD1	TGTGCCTGGAGCTTCACCGGGACAGGGGCCTACGAGCAGTACTTC	CAWSFTGTGAYEQYF
TRBJ2-2	TRBV9	-	TRBD1	TGTGCCAGCAGTGGACAGGGGAGTGGCACCGGGGAGCTGTTTTTT	CASSGQGSGTGELFF